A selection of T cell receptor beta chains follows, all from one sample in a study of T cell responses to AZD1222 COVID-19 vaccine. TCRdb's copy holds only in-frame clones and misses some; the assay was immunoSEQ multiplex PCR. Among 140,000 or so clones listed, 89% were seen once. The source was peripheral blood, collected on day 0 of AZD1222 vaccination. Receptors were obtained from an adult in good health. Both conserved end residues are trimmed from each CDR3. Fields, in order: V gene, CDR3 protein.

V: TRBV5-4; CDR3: ASSPRTLGGEQF
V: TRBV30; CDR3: AWRPGGFNTEAF
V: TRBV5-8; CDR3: ASSAGQAYGYT
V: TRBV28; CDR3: ASRTNRGAYEQY
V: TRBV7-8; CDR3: ASSLVSRGIDQPQH
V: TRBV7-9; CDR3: ASSEPEAIFNSPLH
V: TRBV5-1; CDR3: ASSLAVEGGEAF
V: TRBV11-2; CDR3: ASSLETALPYEQY
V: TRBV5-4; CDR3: ASSARGPDYGYT
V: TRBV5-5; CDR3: ASSLSPVGGDNEQF
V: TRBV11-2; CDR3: ASSARPMDTQY
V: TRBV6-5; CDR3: ASSRDPSANVLT
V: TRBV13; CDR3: ASSPSGVNSPLH
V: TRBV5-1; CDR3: ASSFRSRTDTQY
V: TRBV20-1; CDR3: SAWNSYEQY
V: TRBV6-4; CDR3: ASSDDNDYGELF
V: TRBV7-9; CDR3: ASRLSGQGTNEQF
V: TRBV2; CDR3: ASRPGTGGAGELF
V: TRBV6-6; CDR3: ASSDVGAGVYEQY
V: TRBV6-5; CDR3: ASSSRGAQGTDTQY
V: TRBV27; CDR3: ASGPSQGRQPQH
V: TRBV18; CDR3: ASSPPGTSVGTDTQY
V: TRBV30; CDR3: ARSGDGAYNEQF
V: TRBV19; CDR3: ASSSPGPTEAF
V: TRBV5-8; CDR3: ASSLGGNTEAF
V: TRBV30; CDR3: ASSGRIAF
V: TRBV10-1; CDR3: ASSGGQGNSGNTIY
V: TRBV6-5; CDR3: ASSSGGSNEKLF
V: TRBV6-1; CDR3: ASSEFRDRGVNGYT
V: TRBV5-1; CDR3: ASSPFGQGRETQY
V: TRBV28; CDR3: ASRGYIGRSDTQY
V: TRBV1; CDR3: TSSQENSQQGNEQF
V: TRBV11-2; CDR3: ASSSYGTSVSYEQY
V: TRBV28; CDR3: ASSYRSYGYT
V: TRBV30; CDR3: AWSFDYEQY